A selection of T cell receptor beta chains follows, all from one sample in a study of human T cells and chemical hapten exposure. TCRdb ran MiXCR on the RACE reads and lists one entry per CDR3 protein. There are about 120,000 distinct CDR3 sequences in the sample; 12% to 15% occur only once, and around 0.99% lies in the top ten. Sequencing used whole blood, obtained in connection with sensitization to the hapten diphenylcyclopropenone (DPC). The origin of the receptors is a man aged 18 to 29 with alopecia areata. Some clones in this sample may be carry-over from other donors' samples. CDR3s include the opening cysteine and the closing phenylalanine or tryptophan. A D gene is named only where the DNA matches it firmly. Clone size is shown for a subset of rows, as once, few, many or a class of expanded clone.

v_gene: TRBV11-2; j_gene: TRBJ2-1; d_gene: TRBD2; abundance: -; CDR3aa: CASSLVAGASNEQFF; CDR3nt: TGTGCCAGCAGCTTAGTAGCGGGGGCGTCCAATGAGCAGTTCTTC
v_gene: TRBV9; j_gene: TRBJ2-7; d_gene: TRBD2; abundance: few; CDR3aa: CASSLTTVPSGGAHEQYF; CDR3nt: TGTGCCAGCAGCCTTACCACGGTTCCGAGCGGGGGGGCACACGAGCAGTACTTC
v_gene: TRBV3-1; j_gene: TRBJ1-4; d_gene: -; abundance: -; CDR3aa: CASSQRQAGLFF; CDR3nt: TGTGCCAGCAGCCAGAGACAGGCGGGACTGTTTTTT
v_gene: TRBV28; j_gene: TRBJ2-5; d_gene: -; abundance: few; CDR3aa: CASSLGRAGTQYF; CDR3nt: TGTGCCAGCAGTTTAGGCAGGGCGGGGACCCAGTACTTC
v_gene: TRBV7-2; j_gene: TRBJ2-1; d_gene: TRBD1; abundance: -; CDR3aa: CASGSPTDTGGLYNEQFF; CDR3nt: TGTGCCAGCGGGAGCCCGACGGACACAGGGGGCCTCTACAATGAGCAGTTCTTC
v_gene: TRBV27; j_gene: TRBJ1-6; d_gene: -; abundance: -; CDR3aa: CASSLSMAARSYSPLHF; CDR3nt: TGTGCCAGCAGTTTATCAATGGCCGCCAGGTCCTATTCACCCCTCCACTTT
v_gene: TRBV12-5; j_gene: TRBJ1-4; d_gene: -; abundance: -; CDR3aa: CASGFDRKNEKLFF; CDR3nt: TGTGCTAGTGGTTTCGACAGGAAAAATGAAAAACTGTTTTTT
v_gene: TRBV29-1; j_gene: TRBJ2-2; d_gene: -; abundance: -; CDR3aa: CSVAGEVTGELFF; CDR3nt: TGCAGCGTTGCGGGGGAGGTCACCGGGGAGCTGTTTTTT
v_gene: TRBV6-5; j_gene: TRBJ1-2; d_gene: -; abundance: -; CDR3aa: CASNSQEGYGYTF; CDR3nt: TGTGCCAGCAACTCACAGGAGGGCTATGGCTACACCTTC
v_gene: TRBV20-1; j_gene: TRBJ1-2; d_gene: -; abundance: few; CDR3aa: CSASGGGRKASYGYTF; CDR3nt: TGCAGTGCTAGCGGGGGTGGCCGGAAGGCCTCTTATGGCTACACCTTC
v_gene: TRBV29-1; j_gene: TRBJ2-3; d_gene: -; abundance: -; CDR3aa: CSVSRDTQYF; CDR3nt: TGCAGCGTCTCCAGAGATACGCAGTATTTT
v_gene: TRBV27; j_gene: TRBJ2-5; d_gene: -; abundance: many; CDR3aa: CASSLATELETQYF; CDR3nt: TGTGCCAGCAGCCTCGCGACGGAATTGGAGACCCAGTACTTC
v_gene: TRBV29-1; j_gene: TRBJ2-2; d_gene: -; abundance: few; CDR3aa: CSVEPRWTGELFF; CDR3nt: TGCAGCGTTGAACCCCGCTGGACCGGGGAGCTGTTTTTT
v_gene: TRBV7-8; j_gene: TRBJ1-2; d_gene: -; abundance: many; CDR3aa: CASSLARGANYGYTF; CDR3nt: TGTGCCAGCAGCTTAGCGCGTGGGGCTAACTATGGCTACACCTTC
v_gene: TRBV20-1; j_gene: TRBJ2-5; d_gene: -; abundance: -; CDR3aa: CSARTGVVETQYF; CDR3nt: TGCAGTGCCCGTACGGGAGTTGTGGAGACCCAGTACTTC
v_gene: TRBV5-1; j_gene: TRBJ2-7; d_gene: TRBD1; abundance: -; CDR3aa: CASSQGTGLRAPVEQYF; CDR3nt: TGCGCCAGCAGCCAAGGGACAGGGCTCAGGGCTCCGGTCGAGCAGTACTTC
v_gene: TRBV6-2/TRBV6-3; j_gene: TRBJ1-1; d_gene: -; abundance: few; CDR3aa: CASTPTWGTEAFF; CDR3nt: TGTGCCAGCACCCCTACCTGGGGGACTGAAGCTTTCTTT
v_gene: TRBV27; j_gene: TRBJ2-7; d_gene: TRBD2; abundance: few; CDR3aa: CASSWGLADSYEQYF; CDR3nt: TGTGCCAGCAGTTGGGGACTAGCGGACTCCTACGAGCAGTACTTC